The source of this T cell receptor (beta chain) is a study of blood T cell repertoires in COVID-19. Study at large: Samples of COVID-19 (acute and convalescent) were obtained from the United States, Italy and Spain. T cells, B-cell-depleted T cells, or PBMCs provided the cDNA or gDNA that served as material.

Germline CDR1 reads SGHAT; CDR2 reads FQNNGV. CDR3 length: 14 residues. Deletions cut 6 bases from V and 6 bases from J, with 18 bases between. Source study methods: Nucleated cell number was recorded as an estimate derived from reference gene primer amplification. Produced via immunoSEQ multiplex PCR; TCRdb's table is partial and in-frame only. For V, J and clone size, that table is used; D and trimming come from the DNA. The table lists tens of thousands of clones, around nine tenths of them singletons. Sequencing was carried out using peripheral blood. The receptor was isolated from a man between 60 and 75 years old with acute or convalescent COVID-19. The gene calls are TRBV11-2 and TRBJ2-7; D possibly corresponds to TRBD1 (6 bases). The CDR3 bases are TGTGCCAGCAGTCCTAGCTACAGGGCCCCCGAGCAGTACTTC. This codes for CASSPSYRAPEQYF.